Presented here are 17 T cell receptor beta chains from one specimen sequenced in a study of PD-L1 blockade in urothelial cancer. Clones were read by immunoSEQ multiplex PCR, and TCRdb kept only the in-frame ones, dropping some. Of about 30,000 clones listed, around three quarters were seen once; the top ten hold about 3.7%. Time point denoted: peripheral blood 6 weeks after treatment start. The source material was PBMCs, sampled around atezolizumab (anti-PD-L1) treatment. These receptors were collected from a man between 65 and 79 years old with urothelial cancer.

The chain links TRBV5-1 to TRBJ2-7, with TRBD2 matching 11 bases. In germline, CDR1 is SGHRS, CDR2 YFSETQ. V shed 0 bases and J 4 bases; nucleotides not matched to a gene: 12. The CDR3 has 18 amino acids. CDR3 nucleotides: TGCGCCAGCAGCTTGGGTGGTAGCGGGAGGGCCGGAAAGTACGAGCAGTACTTC. As protein: CASSLGGSGRAGKYEQYF.

The rearrangement links TRBV4-2 to TRBJ1-2; 9 bases agree with TRBD1. V shed 4 bases, J shed 1 base, and the junction held 1 base outside the gene matches. There are 14 residues in the CDR3. Germline CDR1 and CDR2: LGHNA and YNFKEQ. The CDR3 DNA sequence: TGTGCCAGCAGCCCGACAGGGGGTAACTATGGCTACACCTTC. It specifies CASSPTGGNYGYTF.

V is TRBV2 and J is TRBJ1-5, with TRBD1 identical over 8 bases. The CDR3 runs 15 residues. Trimming at V came to 6 bases and at J to 1 base, leaving 5 bases not matched to a gene. The germline V gene has CDR1 SNHLY and CDR2 FYNNEI. The CDR3 loop reads CASRDREVSNQPQHF. In DNA, the CDR3 is TGTGCCAGCAGGGACAGGGAAGTAAGCAATCAGCCCCAGCATTTT.

The chain links TRBV21-1 to TRBJ2-3; the table's D call, TRBD1, was not checked against the DNA. TRBV21-1 is reported as a pseudogene. There are 17 residues in the CDR3. CDR3 amino acids: CASSKEDQGPFGDTQYF. CDR3 nucleotides: TGTGCCAGCAGCAAAGAGGACCAGGGGCCGTTCGGGGATACGCAGTATTTT.

The chain carries TRBV6-5 and TRBJ1-1, with 8 bases aligning to TRBD1. Germline loops: CDR1 MNHEY, CDR2 SVGAGI. The CDR3 covers 13 residues. V shed 5 bases, J shed 3 bases, and the junction held 2 bases outside the gene matches. The CDR3 DNA reads as TGTGCCAGCAGTCCGGACAGGGACACTGAAGCTTTCTTT. Translating it yields CASSPDRDTEAFF.

The genes are TRBV19 and TRBJ1-2, with D possibly matching TRBD1 (5 bases). CDR3 length: 12 residues. Trimming pared 4 bases from V and 5 bases from J, leaving 8 bases between. CDR1 LNHDA and CDR2 SQIVND come from the germline V gene (reference sequence). The CDR3 coding sequence is TGTGCCAGTAGTAAACAGGCATATGGCTACACCTTC. Residues: CASSKQAYGYTF.

The DNA for the CDR3 is TGTGCCCAGCAGGCACTCGACTATGGCTACACCTTC. It codes for CAQQALDYGYTF. The gene calls are TRBV30 and TRBJ1-2, with no clear D. The CDR3 is 12 amino acids. The V and J ends lost 8 bases and 3 bases respectively, with 13 bases between them. The germline V gene encodes CDR1 GTSNPN and CDR2 SVGIG (reference sequence).

A few counts support this clone. J is TRBJ2-1 and V is TRBV28, with a tentative D call TRBD2 (7 bases). Trimming took off 7 bases at V and 3 bases at J, with 22 bases between the two ends. The CDR3 is 17 amino acids. Germline-derived CDR1 and CDR2 are MDHEN and SYDVKM. The CDR3: CASINIRRGGFYNEQFF. Written as DNA, the CDR3 is TGTGCCAGCATTAACATTCGCAGGGGAGGGTTCTACAATGAGCAGTTCTTC.

This chain joins TRBV19 and TRBJ2-1, with 9 bases fitting TRBD1. After removal of 7 bases from V and 5 bases from J, the junction contained 6 bases not matched to a gene. The CDR3 consists of 14 residues. Germline V gene lookup returns CDR1 LNHDA and CDR2 SQIVND (reference sequence). This CDR3 is CASNRGPLDNEQFF. Written as DNA, the CDR3 is TGTGCCAGTAACAGGGGGCCTTTGGACAATGAGCAGTTCTTC.

The chain uses TRBV7-3 and TRBJ2-5; D is undetermined. The length of the CDR3 is 15 residues. The germline gives CDR1 SGHTA, CDR2 FQGTGA. V lost 0 bases to trimming and J lost 1 base, with 9 bases between them. CDR3 loop: CASSLTSSPQETQYF. CDR3 in DNA: TGTGCCAGCAGCTTAACTTCAAGCCCCCAAGAGACCCAGTACTTC.

The chain links TRBV5-1 to TRBJ2-1; a possible D gene is TRBD1 (5 bases). Trimming removed 2 bases at V and 7 bases at J, with 10 bases between. The CDR3 extends over 13 amino acids. Germline CDR1 SGHRS, CDR2 YFSETQ. CDR3 sequence reads: CASSLQKGNEQFF. In DNA form, the CDR3 reads TGCGCCAGCAGCTTACAGAAGGGGAATGAGCAGTTCTTC.

The chain joins TRBV5-4 to TRBJ1-2; 8 bases map to TRBD1. The CDR3 has 13 residues. Germline assignment: CDR1 SGHNT and CDR2 YYREEE (reference sequence). V lost 7 bases and J lost 0; bases outside the gene matches: 2. CDR3 sequence reads: CASRDRSNYGYTF. CDR3 bases: TGTGCCAGCCGGGACAGGTCTAACTATGGCTACACCTTC.

V usage is TRBV5-4 and J usage is TRBJ2-6, with a weak D call TRBD1 (6 bases). This CDR3 spans 18 amino acids. Germline V gene lookup returns CDR1 SGHNT and CDR2 YYREEE (reference sequence). V lost 1 base, J lost 1 base, and 15 bases lay in between. The CDR3 region is CASSLRGNSWSGANVLTF. The CDR3 bases are TGTGCCAGCAGCTTGAGGGGGAACTCGTGGTCTGGGGCCAACGTCCTGACTTTC.

The CDR3 nucleotides read TGTGCCAGCAGCTCAGAGGTTGGGACAGCAAAGTGGGAGCAGTACTTC. Its protein product is CASSSEVGTAKWEQYF. The rearrangement uses TRBV9 and TRBJ2-7, with 7 bases matching TRBD1. The V gene end was trimmed by 4 bases and the J gene end by 7 bases; junction bases not matched to a gene: 17. There are 16 residues in the CDR3. CDR1 and CDR2 from the germline V gene are SGDLS and YYNGEE.

V usage is TRBV7-3 and J usage is TRBJ2-6, with no clear D. There are 16 residues in the CDR3. Trimming took 5 bases from V and 1 from J, leaving 12 bases between them. In germline, CDR1 is SGHTA, CDR2 FQGTGA. The CDR3 reads CASSPSRDSGANVLTF. The CDR3 DNA reads as TGTGCCAGCAGCCCCTCCCGCGATTCTGGGGCCAACGTCCTGACTTTC.

The gene calls are TRBV10-3 and TRBJ2-7; 7 bases are shared with TRBD1. The CDR3 length is 13 residues. Germline CDR1 reads ENHRY; CDR2 reads SYGVKD. The trim removed 4 bases at V and 3 bases at J, leaving 3 bases unmatched. CDR3 in amino acids: CAISVAGGYEQYF. CDR3 nucleotides: TGTGCCATCAGTGTTGCAGGGGGCTACGAGCAGTACTTC.

The chain employs TRBV10-3 and TRBJ1-1, with 8 bases identical to TRBD1. V lost 5 bases, J lost 2 bases, and 7 bases stayed unmatched. This CDR3 contains 15 residues. The germline V gene has CDR1 ENHRY and CDR2 SYGVKD. The CDR3 sequence: CAISPSDRANTEAFF. The CDR3 nucleotides are TGTGCCATCAGTCCCTCGGACAGGGCCAACACTGAAGCTTTCTTT.